This T cell receptor beta chain derives from a study of blood T cell repertoires in COVID-19. Sequencing was performed with immunoSEQ multiplex PCR; in TCRdb, only in-frame clones are kept and a portion is missing. The sample consists of around 400,000 clones, around 87% of them appearing once. The CDR3 length is 15 residues. Looked up from germline, CDR1 is SGDLS and CDR2 is YYNGEE. The germline V and J ends were trimmed by 3 bases and 8 bases, with 20 bases remaining between them. This chain connects TRBV9 to TRBJ1-2; a possible D gene is TRBD1 (6 bases). This TCR was sampled from a woman in her sixties with COVID-19, enrolled during active disease. Sequencing input: peripheral blood. The CDR3 DNA reads as TGTGCCAGCAGCGCCCGGGACACTGGACGTGGAGGCTACACCTTC. It translates to CASSARDTGRGGYTF.